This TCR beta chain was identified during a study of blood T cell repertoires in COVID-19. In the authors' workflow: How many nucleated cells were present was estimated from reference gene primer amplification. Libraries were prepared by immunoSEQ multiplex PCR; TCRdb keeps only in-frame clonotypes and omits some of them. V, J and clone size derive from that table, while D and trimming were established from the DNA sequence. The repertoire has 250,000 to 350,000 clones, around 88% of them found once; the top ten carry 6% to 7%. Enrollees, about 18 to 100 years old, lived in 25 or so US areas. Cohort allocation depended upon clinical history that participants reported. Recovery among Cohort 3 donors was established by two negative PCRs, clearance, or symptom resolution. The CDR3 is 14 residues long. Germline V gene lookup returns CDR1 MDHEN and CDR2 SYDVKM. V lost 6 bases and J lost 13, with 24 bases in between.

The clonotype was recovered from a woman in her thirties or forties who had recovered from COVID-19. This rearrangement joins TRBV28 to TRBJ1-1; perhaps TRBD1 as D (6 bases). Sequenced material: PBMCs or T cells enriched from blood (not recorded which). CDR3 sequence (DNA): TGTGCCAGCAGACCAGGGGAGCCCTTGAGAAGCCTTTTCTTT. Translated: CASRPGEPLRSLFF.